The T cell receptor beta chain under discussion was sequenced for a study of CD8+ T cells in alopecia areata. The V gene's germline CDR1 is LGHNA and CDR2 YNFKEQ. The junction had 3 bases not matched to a gene; V was cut back by 0 bases and J by 11 bases. This CDR3 has 13 residues. In each case, RNA was isolated and then reverse transcribed into cDNA as the sequencing template. TCRdb's copy holds only in-frame clones and misses some; the assay was immunoSEQ multiplex PCR. Found here are approximately 150,000 clones, more than 40% of them singletons; the top ten hold around 6.8%. This clone was seen a single time.

The V and J genes are TRBV4-2 and TRBJ2-2, with 7 nucleotides matching TRBD1. This clonotype originated in a human donor with alopecia areata. Sequenced input: CD4+ T cells sorted from blood. The chain's CDR3 is CASSQDRDSELFF. The CDR3 DNA follows: TGTGCCAGCAGCCAAGATCGGGACAGCGAGCTGTTTTTT.